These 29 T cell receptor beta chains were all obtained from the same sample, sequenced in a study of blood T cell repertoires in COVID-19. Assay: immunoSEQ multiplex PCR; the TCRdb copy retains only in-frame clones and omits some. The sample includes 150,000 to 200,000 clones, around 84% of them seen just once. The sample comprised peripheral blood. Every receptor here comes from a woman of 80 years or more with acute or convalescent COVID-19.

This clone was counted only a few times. The CDR3 spells CASSYQVAGGSTRQYF. In DNA form, the CDR3 reads TGTGCCAGCAGTTACCAGGTGGCAGGGGGATCTACGAGGCAGTACTTC. V usage is TRBV6-2 or TRBV6-3 and J usage is TRBJ2-7; 7 bases are shared with TRBD1. V shed 2 bases and J 9 bases; nucleotides not matched to a gene: 16. Germline V gene lookup returns CDR1 MNHEY and CDR2 SVGEGT. CDR3 length equals 16 residues.

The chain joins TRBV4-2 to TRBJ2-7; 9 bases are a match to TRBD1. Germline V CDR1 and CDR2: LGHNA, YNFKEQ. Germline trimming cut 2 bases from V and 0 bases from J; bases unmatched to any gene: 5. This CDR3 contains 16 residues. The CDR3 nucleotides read TGTGCCAGCAGCCAAACGACAGGGGGGAACTCCTACGAGCAGTACTTC. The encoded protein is CASSQTTGGNSYEQYF.

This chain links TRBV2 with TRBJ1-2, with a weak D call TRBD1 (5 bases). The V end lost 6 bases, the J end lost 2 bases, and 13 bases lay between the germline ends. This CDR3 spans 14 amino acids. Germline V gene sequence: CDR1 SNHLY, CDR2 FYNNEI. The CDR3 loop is CASSPDTINYGYTF. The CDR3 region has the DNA TGTGCCAGCAGCCCGGACACGATAAACTATGGCTACACCTTC.

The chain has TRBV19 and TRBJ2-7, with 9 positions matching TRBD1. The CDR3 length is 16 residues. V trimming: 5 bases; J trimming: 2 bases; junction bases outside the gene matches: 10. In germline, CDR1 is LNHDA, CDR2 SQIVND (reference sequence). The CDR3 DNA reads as TGTGCCAGTAGTCCTTCAACCGGGACAGGGACCTACGAGCAGTACTTC. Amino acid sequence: CASSPSTGTGTYEQYF.

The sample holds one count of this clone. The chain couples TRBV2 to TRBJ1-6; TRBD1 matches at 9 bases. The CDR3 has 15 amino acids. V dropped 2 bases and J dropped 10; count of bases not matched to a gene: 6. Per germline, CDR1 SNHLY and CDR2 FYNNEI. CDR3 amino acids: CASSEPGQGPSPLHF. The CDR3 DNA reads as TGTGCCAGCAGTGAACCGGGACAGGGACCGTCACCCCTCCACTTT.

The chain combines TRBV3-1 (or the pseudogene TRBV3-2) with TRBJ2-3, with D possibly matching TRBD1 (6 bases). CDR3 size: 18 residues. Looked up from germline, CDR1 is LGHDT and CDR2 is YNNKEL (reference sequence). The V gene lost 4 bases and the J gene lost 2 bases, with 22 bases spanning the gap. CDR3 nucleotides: TGTGCCAGCAGCCCAAGATTGAGGACAGATACCCACACAGATACGCAGTATTTT. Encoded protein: CASSPRLRTDTHTDTQYF.

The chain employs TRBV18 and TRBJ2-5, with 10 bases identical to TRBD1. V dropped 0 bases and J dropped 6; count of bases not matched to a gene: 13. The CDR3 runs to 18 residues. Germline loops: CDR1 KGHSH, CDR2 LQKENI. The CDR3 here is CASSPPIGQGESQKTQYF. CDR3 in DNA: TGTGCCAGCTCACCACCGATCGGACAGGGGGAATCTCAGAAGACCCAGTACTTC.

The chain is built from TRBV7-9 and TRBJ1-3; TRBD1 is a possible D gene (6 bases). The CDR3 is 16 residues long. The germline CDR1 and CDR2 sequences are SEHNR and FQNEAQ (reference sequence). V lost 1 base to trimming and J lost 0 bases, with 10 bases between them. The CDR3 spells CASSLVAGASGNTIYF. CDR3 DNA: TGTGCCAGCAGCTTAGTGGCAGGGGCCTCTGGAAACACCATATATTTT.

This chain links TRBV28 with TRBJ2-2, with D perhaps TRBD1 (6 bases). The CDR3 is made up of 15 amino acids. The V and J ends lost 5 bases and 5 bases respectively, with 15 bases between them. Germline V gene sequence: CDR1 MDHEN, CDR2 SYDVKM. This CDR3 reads CASSALGQGTGELFF. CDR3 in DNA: TGTGCCAGCAGTGCCCTCGGGCAGGGGACCGGGGAGCTGTTTTTT.

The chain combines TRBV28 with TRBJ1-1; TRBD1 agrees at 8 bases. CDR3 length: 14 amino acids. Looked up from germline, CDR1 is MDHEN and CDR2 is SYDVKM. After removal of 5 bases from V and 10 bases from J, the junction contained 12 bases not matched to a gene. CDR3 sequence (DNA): TGTGCCAGCAGTAATTACGGACAGGGCGAAGGAGCTTTCTTT. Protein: CASSNYGQGEGAFF.

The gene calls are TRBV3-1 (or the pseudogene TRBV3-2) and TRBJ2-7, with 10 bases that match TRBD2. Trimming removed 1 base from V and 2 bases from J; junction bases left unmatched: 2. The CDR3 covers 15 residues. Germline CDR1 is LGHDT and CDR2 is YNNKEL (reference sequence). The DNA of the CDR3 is TGTGCCAGCAGCCAAGCCAGCGGGGGGGCCTACGAGCAGTACTTC. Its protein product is CASSQASGGAYEQYF.

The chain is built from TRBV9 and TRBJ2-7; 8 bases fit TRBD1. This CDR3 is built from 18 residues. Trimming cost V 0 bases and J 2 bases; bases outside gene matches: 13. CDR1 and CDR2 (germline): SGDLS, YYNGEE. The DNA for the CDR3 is TGTGCCAGCAGCGTAGCCCCCGCGGACAGGGTGGGGGCCTACGAGCAGTACTTC. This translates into CASSVAPADRVGAYEQYF.

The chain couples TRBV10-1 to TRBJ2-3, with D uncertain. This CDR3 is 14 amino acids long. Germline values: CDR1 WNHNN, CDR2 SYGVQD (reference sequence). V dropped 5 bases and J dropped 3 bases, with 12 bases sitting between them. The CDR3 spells CASSFGPFTDTQYF. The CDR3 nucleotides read TGCGCCAGCAGTTTTGGCCCTTTTACAGATACGCAGTATTTT.

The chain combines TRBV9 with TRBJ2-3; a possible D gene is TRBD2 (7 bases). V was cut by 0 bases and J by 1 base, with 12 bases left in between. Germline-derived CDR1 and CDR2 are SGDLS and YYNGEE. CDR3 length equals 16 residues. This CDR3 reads CASSVGFGGRTDTQYF. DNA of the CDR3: TGTGCCAGCAGCGTAGGGTTCGGGGGGCGCACAGATACGCAGTATTTT.

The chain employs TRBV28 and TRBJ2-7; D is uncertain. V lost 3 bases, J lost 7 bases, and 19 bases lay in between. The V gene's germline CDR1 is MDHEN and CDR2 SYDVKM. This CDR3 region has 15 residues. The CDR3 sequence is CASSFWHLGVREQYF. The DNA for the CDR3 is TGTGCCAGCAGTTTCTGGCACCTTGGAGTAAGGGAGCAGTACTTC.

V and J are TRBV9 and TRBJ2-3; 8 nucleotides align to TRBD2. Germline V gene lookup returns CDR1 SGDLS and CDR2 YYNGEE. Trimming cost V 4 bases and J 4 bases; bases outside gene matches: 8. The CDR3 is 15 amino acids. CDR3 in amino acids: CASSKRGLESDTQYF. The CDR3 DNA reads TGTGCCAGCAGCAAGCGGGGGCTTGAATCAGATACGCAGTATTTT.

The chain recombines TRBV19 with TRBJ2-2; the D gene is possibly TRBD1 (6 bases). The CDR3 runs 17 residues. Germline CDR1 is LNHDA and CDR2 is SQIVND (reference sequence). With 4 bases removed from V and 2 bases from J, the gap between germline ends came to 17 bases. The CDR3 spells CASSNFGGGGNTGELFF. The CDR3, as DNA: TGTGCCAGTAGTAATTTTGGGGGCGGCGGAAACACCGGGGAGCTGTTTTTT.

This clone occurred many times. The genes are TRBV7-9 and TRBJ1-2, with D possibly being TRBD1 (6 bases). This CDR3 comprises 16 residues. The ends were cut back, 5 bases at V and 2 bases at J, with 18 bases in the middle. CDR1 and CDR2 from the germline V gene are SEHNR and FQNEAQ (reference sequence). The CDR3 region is CASSPGPGHHNYGYTF. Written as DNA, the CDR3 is TGTGCCAGCAGCCCTGGGCCGGGACACCACAACTATGGCTACACCTTC.

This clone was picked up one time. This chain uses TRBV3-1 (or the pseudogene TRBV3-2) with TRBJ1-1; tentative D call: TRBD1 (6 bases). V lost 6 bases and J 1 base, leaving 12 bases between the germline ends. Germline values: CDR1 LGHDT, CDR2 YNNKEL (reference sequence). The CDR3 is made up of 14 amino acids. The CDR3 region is CASRPRTANTEAFF. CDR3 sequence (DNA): TGTGCCAGCAGGCCAAGGACAGCGAACACTGAAGCTTTCTTT.

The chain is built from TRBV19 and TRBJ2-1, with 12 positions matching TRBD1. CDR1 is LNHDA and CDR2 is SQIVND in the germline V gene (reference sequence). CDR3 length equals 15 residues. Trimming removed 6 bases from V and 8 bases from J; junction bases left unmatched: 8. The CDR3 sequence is CASSQGQGALDEQFF. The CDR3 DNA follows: TGTGCCAGTAGCCAGGGACAGGGGGCTTTGGATGAGCAGTTCTTC.

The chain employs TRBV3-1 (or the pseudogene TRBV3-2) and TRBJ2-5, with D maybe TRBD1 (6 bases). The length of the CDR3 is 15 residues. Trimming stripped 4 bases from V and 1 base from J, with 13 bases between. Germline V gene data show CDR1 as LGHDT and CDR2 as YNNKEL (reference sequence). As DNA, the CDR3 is TGTGCCAGCAGCCCTCTGCAGGGGACCCAAGAGACCCAGTACTTC. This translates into CASSPLQGTQETQYF.

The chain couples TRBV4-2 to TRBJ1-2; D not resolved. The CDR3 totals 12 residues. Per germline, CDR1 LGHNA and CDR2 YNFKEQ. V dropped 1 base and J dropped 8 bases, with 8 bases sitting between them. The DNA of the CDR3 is TGTGCCAGCAGCCAAGCGGTTCGGGGCTACACCTTC. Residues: CASSQAVRGYTF.

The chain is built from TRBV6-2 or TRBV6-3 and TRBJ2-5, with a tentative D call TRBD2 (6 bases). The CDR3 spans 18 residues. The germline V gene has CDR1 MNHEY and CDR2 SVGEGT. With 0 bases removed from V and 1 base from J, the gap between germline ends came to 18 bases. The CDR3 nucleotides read TGTGCCAGCAGTTACTCGATCGGGCTAGCGCTCCTCCAAGAGACCCAGTACTTC. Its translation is CASSYSIGLALLQETQYF.

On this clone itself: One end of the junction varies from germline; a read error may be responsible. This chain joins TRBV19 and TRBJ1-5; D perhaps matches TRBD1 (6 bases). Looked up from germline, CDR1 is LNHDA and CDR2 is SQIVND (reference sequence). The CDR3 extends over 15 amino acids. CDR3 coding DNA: TGTGCCAGTAGTATGGGGTGGGGGGGCAACCAGCCCCAGCATTTT. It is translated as CASSMGWGGNQPQHF.

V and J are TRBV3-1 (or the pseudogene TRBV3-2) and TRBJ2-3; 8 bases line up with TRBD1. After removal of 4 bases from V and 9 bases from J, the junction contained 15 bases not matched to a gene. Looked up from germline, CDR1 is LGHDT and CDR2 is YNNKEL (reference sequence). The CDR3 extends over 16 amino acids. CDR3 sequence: CASSLGTGLQSQTQYF. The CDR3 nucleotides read TGTGCCAGCAGCCTCGGGACAGGACTACAAAGCCAGACGCAGTATTTT.

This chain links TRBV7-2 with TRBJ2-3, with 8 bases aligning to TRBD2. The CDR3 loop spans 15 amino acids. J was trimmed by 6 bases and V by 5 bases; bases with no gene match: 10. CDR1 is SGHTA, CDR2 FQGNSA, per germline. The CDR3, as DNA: TGTGCCAGCAGCGCGCAAGCGGGGGTGCGGGATACGCAGTATTTT. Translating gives CASSAQAGVRDTQYF.

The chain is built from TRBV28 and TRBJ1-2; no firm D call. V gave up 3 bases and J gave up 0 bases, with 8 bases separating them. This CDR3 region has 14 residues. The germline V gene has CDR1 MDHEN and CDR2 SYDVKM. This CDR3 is CASSFFGTNYGYTF. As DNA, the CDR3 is TGTGCCAGCAGTTTTTTCGGGACTAACTATGGCTACACCTTC.

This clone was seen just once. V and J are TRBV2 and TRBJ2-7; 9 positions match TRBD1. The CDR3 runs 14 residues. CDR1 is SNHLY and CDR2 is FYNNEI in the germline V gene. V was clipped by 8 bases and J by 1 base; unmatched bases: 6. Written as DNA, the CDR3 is TGTGCCAGCGTCGACGGGACAGGGTCCTACGAGCAGTACTTC. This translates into CASVDGTGSYEQYF.

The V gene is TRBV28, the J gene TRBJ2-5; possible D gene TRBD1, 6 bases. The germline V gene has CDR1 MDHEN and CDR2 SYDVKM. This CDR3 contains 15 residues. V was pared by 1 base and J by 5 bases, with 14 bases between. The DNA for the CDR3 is TGTGCCAGCAGTTTATATAGCAGGGGCCCGGAGACCCAGTACTTC. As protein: CASSLYSRGPETQYF.